The 20 T cell receptor beta chains listed next were all sequenced from one sample in a study of vaccination and CD4 T cells after COVID-19 (dated by TCRdb to between 2021 and 2022). The treatment or condition label on this specimen signifies: approximately 10-day PBMC culture with coronavirus spike peptide pools or control peptides (ViraFEST assay). Library creation used PCR. The sequencing machine was an Illumina iSeq 100. At the Johns Hopkins FTIC core, DNA from the cultured CD4+ T cells underwent TCR sequencing with the Oncomine TCR Beta short-read assay. TCRdb took the public reads, trimmed them with fastp at Q25, ran MiXCR for clone calling and kept in-frame beta chains. One record per CDR3 amino acid sequence lists the most common genes and DNA. The sample records more than 10,000 distinct CDR3 sequences, about half of which are singletons. 28% of the sample comes from the top ten. No antigens are known for them.

The sample was CD4+ T cells from blood, cultured in vitro. These TCRs come from a human donor who had recovered from COVID-19.

The J gene is TRBJ1-5, the V gene TRBV19, with 11 nucleotides matching TRBD1. Germline V CDR1 and CDR2: LNHDA, SQIVND (reference sequence). The CDR3 has 16 amino acids. With V trimmed by 3 bases and J by 6 bases, 7 bases remained unmatched. The CDR3 here is CASSIEDRGLSQPQHF. The CDR3 nucleotides read TGTGCCAGTAGTATTGAGGACAGGGGGCTCAGTCAGCCCCAGCATTTT.

This chain uses TRBV4-2 with TRBJ2-7, with D possibly matching TRBD2 (7 bases). Looked up from germline, CDR1 is LGHNA and CDR2 is YNFKEQ. This CDR3 is built from 15 residues. Between the trimmed V and J ends, which lost 4 bases and 9 bases, there was a span of 22 bases. In DNA form, the CDR3 reads TGTGCCAGCAGCCCCACAGGGACTACAGTTATAAGGCAGTACTTC. This sequence encodes CASSPTGTTVIRQYF.

The genes are TRBV15 and TRBJ2-4, with TRBD1 as a possible D gene (5 bases). Germline V gene sequence: CDR1 LNHNV, CDR2 YYDKDF (reference sequence). This CDR3 has 16 residues. Trimming cost V 0 bases and J 7 bases, with 16 bases left between them. The CDR3 DNA reads TGTGCCACCAGCAGAGATTGGGGCAGGCCTCCCAACATTCAGTACTTC. Encoded protein: CATSRDWGRPPNIQYF.

The rearrangement joins TRBV6-5 to TRBJ2-2; 7 positions match TRBD1. The CDR3 extends over 19 amino acids. Germline CDR1 reads MNHEY; CDR2 reads SVGAGI. With V trimmed by 0 bases and J by 2 bases, 12 bases remained unmatched. CDR3: CASSYSVIRGQINTGELFF. The CDR3 bases are TGTGCCAGCAGTTACTCGGTTATCCGGGGACAGATTAACACCGGGGAGCTGTTTTTT.

The chain employs TRBV11-2 and TRBJ1-2, with no clear D. The CDR3 runs 12 residues. V lost 2 bases and J lost 2, with 3 bases in between. Germline lookup yields CDR1 SGHAT and CDR2 FQNNGV. The CDR3 here is CASSLLNYGYTF. The CDR3 DNA sequence: TGTGCCAGCAGCTTACTCAACTATGGCTACACCTTC.

The chain combines TRBV6-1 with TRBJ2-7; TRBD2 matches at 7 bases. Germline trimming cut 4 bases from V and 6 bases from J; bases unmatched to any gene: 18. Per the germline V gene, CDR1 is MNHNS and CDR2 is SASEGT. This CDR3 has 17 residues. CDR3 bases: TGTGCCAGCAGTGTTACCGATAGCGGGTTGGGATTCGCCGAGCAGTACTTC. Residues: CASSVTDSGLGFAEQYF.

The chain recombines TRBV30 with TRBJ1-2, with D possibly matching TRBD1 (6 bases). The V gene's germline CDR1 is GTSNPN and CDR2 SVGIG (reference sequence). Trimming cost V 7 bases and J 3 bases, with 12 bases left between them. The CDR3 length is 12 residues. In nucleotides, the CDR3 is TGTGCCTCAAAGGACAGTGACTATGGCTACACCTTC. It specifies CASKDSDYGYTF.

This chain joins TRBV7-2 and TRBJ2-3, with TRBD2 as a possible D gene (7 bases). CDR3 length: 16 residues. V gave up 4 bases and J gave up 4 bases, with 18 bases separating them. Germline lookup yields CDR1 SGHTA and CDR2 FQGNSA. CDR3 protein: CASSSGRGGAADTQYF. The CDR3 DNA reads as TGTGCCAGCAGCTCCGGCCGAGGGGGGGCTGCAGATACGCAGTATTTT.

The rearrangement uses TRBV19 and TRBJ1-5; D perhaps matches TRBD1 (5 bases). CDR1 and CDR2 (germline): LNHDA, SQIVND (reference sequence). Trimming pared 9 bases from V and 6 bases from J, leaving 12 bases between. CDR3 length: 12 amino acids. The CDR3 DNA reads as TGTGCCAGCCGCAGGGTCGGTCAGCCCCAGCATTTT. It yields the protein CASRRVGQPQHF.

The genes are TRBV19 and TRBJ2-1, with TRBD2 matching 9 bases. The ends lost 1 base at V and 0 bases at J; junction bases unmatched: 7. This CDR3 region has 18 residues. Germline V gene data show CDR1 as LNHDA and CDR2 as SQIVND (reference sequence). CDR3 residues: CASSIGLAGGPSYNEQFF. Here the CDR3 DNA reads TGTGCCAGTAGTATAGGTTTGGCGGGAGGGCCCTCCTACAATGAGCAGTTCTTC.

This clonotype came up a few times. The junction does not match germline at one end; this may be a read error. The chain uses TRBV7-7 and TRBJ2-1, with D perhaps TRBD1 (5 bases). CDR3 length equals 15 residues. CDR1 and CDR2 (germline): SSHAT, FNYEAQ (reference sequence). CDR3 sequence: CASSLADAGIGEQFF. Written as DNA, the CDR3 is TGTGCTAGCAGCTTGGCGGACGCAGGGATCGGTGAGCAGTTCTTC.

The J gene is TRBJ2-5, the V gene TRBV7-2; D is uncertain. The CDR3 is made up of 14 amino acids. CDR1 and CDR2 (germline): SGHTA, FQGNSA. Trimming left V 1 base short and J 1 base short, with 7 bases between. This chain's CDR3 is CASSLVSRQETQYF. CDR3 nucleotide sequence: TGTGCCAGCAGCTTAGTTAGTCGCCAAGAGACCCAGTACTTC.

This chain connects TRBV14 to TRBJ1-2; weak D call: TRBD1 (5 bases). There are 13 residues in the CDR3. V was trimmed by 4 bases and J by 7 bases, leaving 13 bases between them. The germline gives CDR1 SGHDN, CDR2 FVKESK. The CDR3 reads CASSRGGDRGYTF. Written as DNA, the CDR3 is TGTGCCAGCAGCCGTGGGGGAGACCGTGGCTACACCTTC.

For this clonotype: At one boundary the junction diverges from the germline segment, which might be a read error. The chain couples TRBV27 to TRBJ1-5; 8 positions match TRBD1. In germline, CDR1 is MNHEY, CDR2 SMNVEV (reference sequence). This CDR3 has 16 residues. CDR3 sequence reads: CASRLSGQGTNQPQHF. The CDR3 region has the DNA TGTGCCAGCAGATTATCCGGACAGGGAACGAATCAGCCCCAGCATTTT.

The chain links TRBV6-1 to TRBJ2-3; D is possibly TRBD2 (6 bases). Germline CDR1 reads MNHNS; CDR2 reads SASEGT. V was trimmed by 6 bases and J by 0 bases, leaving 7 bases between them. The CDR3 runs to 13 residues. The CDR3 region has the DNA TGTGCCAGCAGGGGAGGTAGCACAGATACGCAGTATTTT. Its translation: CASRGGSTDTQYF.

The rearrangement joins TRBV6-5 to TRBJ1-1; D gene ambiguous. The germline V gene encodes CDR1 MNHEY and CDR2 SVGAGI. V gave up 2 bases and J gave up 0 bases, with 10 bases separating them. This CDR3 has 15 amino acids. CDR3 region: CASSYRRLMNTEAFF. As DNA, the CDR3 is TGTGCCAGCAGTTACCGGCGGCTAATGAACACTGAAGCTTTCTTT.

The V call is TRBV7-2, the J call TRBJ2-2; tentatively, D is TRBD1 (5 bases). Trimming took 5 bases from V and 6 from J, leaving 13 bases between them. Germline CDR1 reads SGHTA; CDR2 reads FQGNSA. The CDR3 extends over 14 amino acids. The CDR3 here is CASSKSQGPGELFF. The CDR3 DNA reads as TGTGCCAGCAGCAAGTCGCAGGGCCCCGGGGAGCTGTTTTTT.

CDR3 amino acids: CAISFSGGTNSPLHF. In nucleotides, the CDR3 is TGTGCCATCAGCTTCTCCGGGGGAACAAATTCACCCCTCCACTTT. This chain uses TRBV10-3 with TRBJ1-6; maybe TRBD1 (5 bases). This CDR3 has 15 residues. Germline V CDR1 and CDR2: ENHRY, SYGVKD. Trimming removed 6 bases from V and 7 bases from J, with 16 bases in between.

The chain carries TRBV6-4 and TRBJ2-3, with D possibly matching TRBD2 (5 bases). Trimming stripped 6 bases from V and 5 bases from J, with 6 bases between. Germline V gene lookup returns CDR1 MRHNA and CDR2 SNTAGT. The CDR3 covers 11 residues. The DNA of the CDR3 is TGTGCCAGCAGGAGCGGAGATACGCAGTATTTT. This encodes CASRSGDTQYF.

The chain is built from TRBV20-1 and TRBJ2-3; a weak D match, TRBD1 (5 bases). Germline V CDR1 and CDR2: DFQATT, SNEGSKA (reference sequence). Trimming removed 0 bases from V and 0 bases from J, with 10 bases in between. This CDR3 region has 15 residues. The CDR3 DNA is TGCAGTGCTAGAGATTCTAGGGGTAGCACAGATACGCAGTATTTT. The encoded protein is CSARDSRGSTDTQYF.